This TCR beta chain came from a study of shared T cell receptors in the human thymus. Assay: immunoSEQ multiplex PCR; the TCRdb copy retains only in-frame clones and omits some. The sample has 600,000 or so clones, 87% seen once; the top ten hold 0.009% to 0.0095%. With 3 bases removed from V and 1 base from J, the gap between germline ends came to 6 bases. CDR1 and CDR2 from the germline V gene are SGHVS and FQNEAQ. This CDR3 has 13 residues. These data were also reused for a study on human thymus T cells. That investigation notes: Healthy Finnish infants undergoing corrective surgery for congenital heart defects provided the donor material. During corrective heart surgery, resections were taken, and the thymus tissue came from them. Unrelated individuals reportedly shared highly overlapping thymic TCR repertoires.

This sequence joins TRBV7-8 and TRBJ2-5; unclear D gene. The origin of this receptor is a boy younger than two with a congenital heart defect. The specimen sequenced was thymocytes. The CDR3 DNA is TGTGCCAGCAGCTTCTATTCCCAAGAGACCCAGTACTTC. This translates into CASSFYSQETQYF.